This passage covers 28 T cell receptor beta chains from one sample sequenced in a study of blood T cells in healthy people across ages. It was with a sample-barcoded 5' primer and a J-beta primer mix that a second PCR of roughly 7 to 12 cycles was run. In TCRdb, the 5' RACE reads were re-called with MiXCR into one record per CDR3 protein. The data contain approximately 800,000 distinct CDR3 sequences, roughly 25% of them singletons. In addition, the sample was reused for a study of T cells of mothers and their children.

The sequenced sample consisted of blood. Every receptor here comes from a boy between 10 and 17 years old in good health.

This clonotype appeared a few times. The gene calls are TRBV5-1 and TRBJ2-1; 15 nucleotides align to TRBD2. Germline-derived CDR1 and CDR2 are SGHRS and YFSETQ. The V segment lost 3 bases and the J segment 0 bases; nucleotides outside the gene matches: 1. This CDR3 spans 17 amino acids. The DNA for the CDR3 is TGCGCCAGCAGCTGGGGACTAGCGGGAGGCTCCTACAATGAGCAGTTCTTC. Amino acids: CASSWGLAGGSYNEQFF.

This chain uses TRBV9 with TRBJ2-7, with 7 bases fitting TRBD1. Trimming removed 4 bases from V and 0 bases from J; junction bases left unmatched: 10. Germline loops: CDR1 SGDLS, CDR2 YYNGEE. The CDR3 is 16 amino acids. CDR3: CASSFGQEDGSYEQYF. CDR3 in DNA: TGTGCCAGCAGCTTCGGACAGGAGGACGGCTCCTACGAGCAGTACTTC.

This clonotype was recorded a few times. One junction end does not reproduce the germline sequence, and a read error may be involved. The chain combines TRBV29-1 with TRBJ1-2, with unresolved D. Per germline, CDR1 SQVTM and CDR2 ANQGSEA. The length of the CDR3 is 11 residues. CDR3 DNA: TGCAGCGTTGGGCATGGATATGGCTACTCCTTC. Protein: CSVGHGYGYSF. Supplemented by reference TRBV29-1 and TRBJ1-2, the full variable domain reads SAVISQKPSRDICQRGTSLTIQCQVDSQVTMMFWYRQQPGQSLTLIATANQGSEATYESGFVIDKFPISRPNLTFSTLTVSNMSPEDSSIYLCSVGHGYGYSFGSGTRLTVV.

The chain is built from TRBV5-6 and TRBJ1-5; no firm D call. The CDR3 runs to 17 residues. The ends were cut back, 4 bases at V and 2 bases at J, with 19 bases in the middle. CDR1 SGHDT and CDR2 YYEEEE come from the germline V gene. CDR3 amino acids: CASSGGSFAGGNQPQHF. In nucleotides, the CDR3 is TGTGCCAGCAGCGGAGGATCTTTTGCGGGAGGCAATCAGCCCCAGCATTTT.

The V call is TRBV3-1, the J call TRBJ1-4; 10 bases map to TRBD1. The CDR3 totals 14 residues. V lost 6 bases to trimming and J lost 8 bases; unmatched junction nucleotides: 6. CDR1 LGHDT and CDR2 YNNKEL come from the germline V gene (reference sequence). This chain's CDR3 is CASSGLDRGEKLFF. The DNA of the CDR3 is TGTGCCAGCAGTGGTTTGGACAGGGGGGAAAAACTGTTTTTT.

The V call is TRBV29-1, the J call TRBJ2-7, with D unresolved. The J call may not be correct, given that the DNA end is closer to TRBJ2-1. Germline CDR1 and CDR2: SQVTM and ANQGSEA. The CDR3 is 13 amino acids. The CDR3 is CSVEVSVRNEQFF. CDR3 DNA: TGCAGCGTTGAGGTGAGTGTCCGCAATGAGCAGTTCTTC.

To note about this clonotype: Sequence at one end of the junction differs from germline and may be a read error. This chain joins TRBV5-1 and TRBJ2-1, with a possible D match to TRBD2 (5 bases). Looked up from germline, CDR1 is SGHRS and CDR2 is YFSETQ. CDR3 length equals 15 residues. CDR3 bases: TGCGTCAGCAGCCCATCTGGGCGGGTCTACAATGAGCAGTTCTTC. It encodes CVSSPSGRVYNEQFF.

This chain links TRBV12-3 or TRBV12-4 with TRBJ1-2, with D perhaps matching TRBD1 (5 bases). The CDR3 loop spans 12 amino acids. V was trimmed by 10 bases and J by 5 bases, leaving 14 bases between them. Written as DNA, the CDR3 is TGTGCCACCACAGCGGAGGGGTATGGCTACACCTTC. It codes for CATTAEGYGYTF.

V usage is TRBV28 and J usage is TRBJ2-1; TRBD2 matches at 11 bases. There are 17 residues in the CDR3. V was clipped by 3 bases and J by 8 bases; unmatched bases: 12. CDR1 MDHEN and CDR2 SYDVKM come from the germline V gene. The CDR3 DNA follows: TGTGCCAGCAGTTTCAAGGGACTAGCGGACGTTATCGATGAGCAGTTCTTC. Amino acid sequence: CASSFKGLADVIDEQFF.

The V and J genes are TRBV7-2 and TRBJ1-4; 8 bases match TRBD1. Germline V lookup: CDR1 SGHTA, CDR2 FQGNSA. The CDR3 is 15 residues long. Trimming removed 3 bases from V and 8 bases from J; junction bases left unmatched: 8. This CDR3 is CASSLDRDRIEKLFF. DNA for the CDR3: TGTGCCAGCAGCTTGGACCGGGACAGGATAGAAAAACTGTTTTTT.

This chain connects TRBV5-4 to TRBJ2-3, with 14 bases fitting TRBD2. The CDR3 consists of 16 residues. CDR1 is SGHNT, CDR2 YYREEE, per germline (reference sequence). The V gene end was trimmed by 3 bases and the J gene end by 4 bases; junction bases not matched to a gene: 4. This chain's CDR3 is CASSSGLAGVSDTQYF. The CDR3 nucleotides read TGTGCCAGCAGCTCGGGACTAGCGGGAGTATCAGATACGCAGTATTTT.

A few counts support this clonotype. The CDR3 nucleotides read TGCAGTGCCCGCATCCACCAACAGGGTCAGTACTTC. This translates into CSARIHQQGQYF. The V gene is TRBV20-1, the J gene TRBJ2-7, with a tentative D call TRBD1 (6 bases). V lost 6 bases to trimming and J lost 10 bases, with 19 bases between them. CDR3 length: 12 residues. Germline V gene data show CDR1 as DFQATT and CDR2 as SNEGSKA (reference sequence).

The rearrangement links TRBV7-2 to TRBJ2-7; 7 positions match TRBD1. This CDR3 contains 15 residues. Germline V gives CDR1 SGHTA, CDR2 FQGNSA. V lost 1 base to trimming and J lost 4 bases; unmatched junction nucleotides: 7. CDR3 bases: TGTGCCAGCAGCTTAGGGCCGGGACAGATATACGAGCAGTACTTC. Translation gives CASSLGPGQIYEQYF.

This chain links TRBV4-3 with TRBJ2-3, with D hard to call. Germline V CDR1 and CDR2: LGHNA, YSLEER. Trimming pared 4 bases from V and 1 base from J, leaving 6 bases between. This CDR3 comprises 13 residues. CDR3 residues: CASSREGTDTQYF. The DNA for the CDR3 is TGCGCCAGCAGCCGGGAAGGCACAGATACGCAGTATTTT.

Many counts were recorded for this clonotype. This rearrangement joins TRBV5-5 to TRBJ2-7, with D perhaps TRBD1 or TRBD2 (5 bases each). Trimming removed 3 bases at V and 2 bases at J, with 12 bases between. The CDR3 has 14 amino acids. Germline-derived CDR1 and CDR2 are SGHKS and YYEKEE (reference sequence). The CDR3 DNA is TGTGCCAGCAGCTCCGGGACGGGACCCTACGAGCAGTACTTC. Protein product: CASSSGTGPYEQYF.

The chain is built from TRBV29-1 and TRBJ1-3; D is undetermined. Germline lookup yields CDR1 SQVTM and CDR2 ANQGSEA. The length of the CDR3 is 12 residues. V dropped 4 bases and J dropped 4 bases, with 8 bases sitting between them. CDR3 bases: TGCAGCGTTGGCCTAATAGGAAACACCATATATTTT. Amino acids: CSVGLIGNTIYF.

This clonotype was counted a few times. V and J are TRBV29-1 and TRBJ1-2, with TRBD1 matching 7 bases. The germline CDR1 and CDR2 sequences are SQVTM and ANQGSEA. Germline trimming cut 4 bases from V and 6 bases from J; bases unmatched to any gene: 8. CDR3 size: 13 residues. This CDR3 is CSVAGGQSHGYTF. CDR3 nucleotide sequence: TGCAGCGTTGCCGGGGGACAGTCTCATGGCTACACCTTC. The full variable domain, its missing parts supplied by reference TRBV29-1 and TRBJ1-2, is SAVISQKPSRDICQRGTSLTIQCQVDSQVTMMFWYRQQPGQSLTLIATANQGSEATYESGFVIDKFPISRPNLTFSTLTVSNMSPEDSSIYLCSVAGGQSHGYTFGSGTRLTVV.

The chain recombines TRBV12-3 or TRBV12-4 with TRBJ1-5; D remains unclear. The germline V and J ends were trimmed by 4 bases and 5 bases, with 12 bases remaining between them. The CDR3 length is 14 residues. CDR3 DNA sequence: TGTGCCAGCAGTTCGCCCGGAGGGTATCAGCCCCAGCATTTT. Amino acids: CASSSPGGYQPQHF.

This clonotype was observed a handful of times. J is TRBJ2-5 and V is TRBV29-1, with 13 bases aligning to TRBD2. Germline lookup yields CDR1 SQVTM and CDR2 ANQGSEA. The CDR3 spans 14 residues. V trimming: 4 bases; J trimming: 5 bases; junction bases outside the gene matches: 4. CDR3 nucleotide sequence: TGCAGCGTTGTTGGACTAGCGGGAGAGGAGACCCAGTACTTC. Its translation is CSVVGLAGEETQYF.

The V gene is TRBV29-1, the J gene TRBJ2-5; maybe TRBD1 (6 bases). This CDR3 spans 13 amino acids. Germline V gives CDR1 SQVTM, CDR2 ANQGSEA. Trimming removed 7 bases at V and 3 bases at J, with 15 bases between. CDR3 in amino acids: CSAEEGVEETQYF. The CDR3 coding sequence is TGCAGCGCAGAAGAGGGGGTCGAAGAGACCCAGTACTTC.

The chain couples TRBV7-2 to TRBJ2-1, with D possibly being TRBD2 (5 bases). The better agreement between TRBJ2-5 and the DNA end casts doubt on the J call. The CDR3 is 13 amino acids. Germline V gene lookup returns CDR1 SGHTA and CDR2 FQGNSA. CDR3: CASSLDLAGTQYF. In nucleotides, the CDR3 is TGTGCCAGCAGCTTAGATCTAGCTGGGACCCAGTACTTC.

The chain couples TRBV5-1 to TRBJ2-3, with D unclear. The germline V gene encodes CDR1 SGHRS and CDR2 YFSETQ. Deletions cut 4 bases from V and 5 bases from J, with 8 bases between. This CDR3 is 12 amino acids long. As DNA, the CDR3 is TGCGCCAGCAGCGCCGATAGAGATACGCAGTATTTT. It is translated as CASSADRDTQYF.

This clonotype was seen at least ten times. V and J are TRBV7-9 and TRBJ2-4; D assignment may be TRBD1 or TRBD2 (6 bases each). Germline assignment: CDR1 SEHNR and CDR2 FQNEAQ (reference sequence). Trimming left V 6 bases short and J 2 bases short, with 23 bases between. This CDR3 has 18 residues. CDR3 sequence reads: CASSSPPGAMGTKNIQYF. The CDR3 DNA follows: TGTGCCAGCAGTTCGCCGCCGGGGGCCATGGGGACCAAAAACATTCAGTACTTC.

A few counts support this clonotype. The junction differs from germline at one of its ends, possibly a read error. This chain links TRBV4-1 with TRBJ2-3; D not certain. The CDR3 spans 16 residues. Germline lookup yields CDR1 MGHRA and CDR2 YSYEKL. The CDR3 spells CASSQQSGPFTDTQYF. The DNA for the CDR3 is TGCGCCAGTAGCCAACAATCCGGACCCTTCACAGATACGCAGTATTTT.

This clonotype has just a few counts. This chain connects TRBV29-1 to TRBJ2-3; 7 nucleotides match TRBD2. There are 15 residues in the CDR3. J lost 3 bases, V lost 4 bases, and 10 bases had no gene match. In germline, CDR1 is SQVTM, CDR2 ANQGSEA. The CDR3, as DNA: TGCAGCGTTGCTCTGCGGGGGTTCGGGACAGATACGCAGTATTTT. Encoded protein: CSVALRGFGTDTQYF.

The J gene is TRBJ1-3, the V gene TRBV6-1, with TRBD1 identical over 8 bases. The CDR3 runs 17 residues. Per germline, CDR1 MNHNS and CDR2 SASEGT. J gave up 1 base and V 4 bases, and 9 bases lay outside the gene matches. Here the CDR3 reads CASSARGQGASGNTIYF. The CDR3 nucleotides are TGTGCCAGCAGTGCAAGGGGGCAGGGGGCTTCTGGAAACACCATATATTTT.

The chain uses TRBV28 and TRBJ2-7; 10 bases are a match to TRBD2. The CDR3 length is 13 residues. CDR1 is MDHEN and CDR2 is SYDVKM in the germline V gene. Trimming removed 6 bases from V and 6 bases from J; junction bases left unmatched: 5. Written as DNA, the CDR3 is TGTGCCAGCAGGCTAGCGGGAGTGGGCGAGCAGTACTTC. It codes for CASRLAGVGEQYF.

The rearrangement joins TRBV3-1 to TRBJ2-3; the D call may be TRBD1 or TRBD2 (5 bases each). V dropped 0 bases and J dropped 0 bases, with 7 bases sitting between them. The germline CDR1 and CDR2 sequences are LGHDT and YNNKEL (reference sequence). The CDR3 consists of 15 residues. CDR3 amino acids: CASSQEGDSTDTQYF. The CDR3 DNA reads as TGTGCCAGCAGCCAAGAGGGGGACAGCACAGATACGCAGTATTTT.